This T cell receptor (beta chain) was found in a study of T cell responses to AZD1222 COVID-19 vaccine. General study results and limits: Repertoires were obtained only post-peak T cell response. A rise in Spike-specific TCR breadth and depth followed two AZD1222 doses. Clonal diversity may have been underestimated in mostly white British donors.

Investigators merged groups given second doses at roughly 4 or roughly 12 weeks. To note about this clone: Its antigen is unknown.

Some clones are missing from TCRdb's copy, which holds only in-frame ones; the method was immunoSEQ multiplex PCR. The data show around 110,000 clones, 92% seen once. The ends lost 0 bases at V and 6 bases at J; junction bases unmatched: 7. Per the germline V gene, CDR1 is MGHRA and CDR2 is YSYEKL. The length of the CDR3 is 15 residues. This sample comprised peripheral blood, obtained 28 days after the second AZD1222 dose. This receptor was obtained from an adult who received the AZD1222 COVID-19 vaccine. V and J are TRBV4-1 and TRBJ2-7, with TRBD2 matching 8 bases. CDR3 sequence reads: CASSQEGLAGLEQYF. The CDR3 coding sequence is TGCGCCAGCAGCCAAGAGGGGCTAGCGGGCCTCGAGCAGTACTTC.